These 9 T cell receptor beta chains were all obtained from the same sample, sequenced in a study of molecular identifiers for immune sequencing clone quantification. TCRdb independently ran MiXCR on the PCR reads; one entry per CDR3 protein. The sample yields some 320,000 distinct CDR3 sequences, 20% to 25% seen once. Sequenced sample: naive CD8+ T cells from blood, with Jurkat cell RNA spiked in. Specified subset: FACS-sorted CD8+CD4-CCR7+CD45RA+ naive T cells. These receptors were taken from a human donor in good health. Some libraries in this study had Jurkat cell RNA spiked in.

Remarks on this clonotype: A single base separates this from a much larger clone, so it may be a read error. The CDR3 here is CASSYSWQQIAEALF. CDR3 DNA sequence: TGTGCCAGCAGTTACTCGTGGCAGCAAATCGCTGAAGCTCTCTTT. The V and J genes are TRBV6-1 and TRBJ1-1, with unresolved D. Per germline, CDR1 MNHNS and CDR2 SASEGT. The CDR3 contains 15 residues.

This clonotype has a count of ten or more. The genes are TRBV20-1 and TRBJ2-3; perhaps TRBD2 as D (6 bases). Germline loops: CDR1 DFQATT, CDR2 SNEGSKA (reference sequence). Trimming took off 5 bases at V and 0 bases at J, with 15 bases between the two ends. The CDR3 runs to 15 residues. CDR3 region: CSALAVPVSTDTQYF. CDR3 in DNA: TGCAGTGCTTTAGCGGTTCCCGTTAGCACAGATACGCAGTATTTT.

This clonotype was recorded many times. The V gene is TRBV4-3, the J gene TRBJ2-3, with TRBD2 matching 9 bases. In germline, CDR1 is LGHNA, CDR2 YSLEER. Unmatched junction bases numbered 10, after V lost 0 bases and J lost 6 bases. CDR3 length: 17 amino acids. CDR3 in DNA: TGCGCCAGCAGCCAAGAGTCGCGGGGGGGTTGGCGGGATACGCAGTATTTT. This translates into CASSQESRGGWRDTQYF.

This clonotype was counted ten times or more. The CDR3 DNA reads TGTGCCAGCAGTACACTGAATTCACCCCTCCACTTT. It encodes CASSTLNSPLHF. The chain employs TRBV13 and TRBJ1-6; D unresolved. V was pared by 6 bases and J by 7 bases, with 7 bases between. Germline V CDR1 and CDR2: PRHDT, FYEKMQ (reference sequence). This CDR3 spans 12 amino acids.

This clonotype was detected ten times or more. The CDR3 DNA reads as TGCGCCAGCAGCTTGGTAACAGAAAACACAGATACGCAGTATTTT. Translating it yields CASSLVTENTDTQYF. This chain uses TRBV5-1 with TRBJ2-3; D not certain. The length of the CDR3 is 15 residues. Per the germline V gene, CDR1 is SGHRS and CDR2 is YFSETQ. Trimming removed 0 bases from V and 2 bases from J, with 10 bases in between.

The chain employs TRBV5-8 and TRBJ2-7; D gene unclear. Germline V lookup: CDR1 SGHTS, CDR2 YDEGEE. V lost 4 bases and J lost 0, with 11 bases in between. The CDR3 is made up of 14 amino acids. CDR3 amino acids: CASSPVGFSYEQYF. The CDR3 nucleotides are TGTGCCAGCAGCCCGGTGGGCTTCTCCTACGAGCAGTACTTC.

As regards this clonotype: The junction shows a germline mismatch at one end, possibly a read error. The chain has TRBV15 and TRBJ2-3, with D maybe TRBD2 (7 bases). There are 15 residues in the CDR3. CDR1 is LNHNV and CDR2 is YYDKDF in the germline V gene (reference sequence). The CDR3 DNA is TGTGCCACCATCGGAGGGCCGGGGGGCACAGATACGCAGAATTTT. It encodes CATIGGPGGTDTQNF.

This clonotype was recorded many times. The gene calls are TRBV6-1 and TRBJ1-5; TRBD1 agrees at 7 bases. Germline-derived CDR1 and CDR2 are MNHNS and SASEGT. The CDR3 has 14 amino acids. V was pared by 6 bases and J by 7 bases, with 9 bases of the junction left unmatched. The CDR3 nucleotides are TGTGCCAGCAGGGAGAGACAGGGACGGCAGCCCCAGCATTTT. Translated, it gives CASRERQGRQPQHF.

The sample holds many counts of this clonotype. V usage is TRBV29-1 and J usage is TRBJ2-7, with 9 positions matching TRBD2. Per germline, CDR1 SQVTM and CDR2 ANQGSEA. This CDR3 comprises 14 residues. J gave up 3 bases and V 4 bases, and 7 bases lay outside the gene matches. DNA of the CDR3: TGCAGCGTTGCGTCAATAGCGGGAGTCTACGAGCAGTACTTC. Amino acid sequence: CSVASIAGVYEQYF.